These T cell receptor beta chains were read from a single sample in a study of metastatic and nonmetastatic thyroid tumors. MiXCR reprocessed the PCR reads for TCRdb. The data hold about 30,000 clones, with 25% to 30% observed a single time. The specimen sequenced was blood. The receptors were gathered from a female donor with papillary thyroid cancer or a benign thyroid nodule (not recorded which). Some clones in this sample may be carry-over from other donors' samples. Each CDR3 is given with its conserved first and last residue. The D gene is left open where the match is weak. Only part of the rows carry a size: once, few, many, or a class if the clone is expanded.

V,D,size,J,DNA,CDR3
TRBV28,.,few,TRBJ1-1,TGTGCCAGCAGTTTAGGGCTAGGTGCTTTCTTT,CASSLGLGAFF
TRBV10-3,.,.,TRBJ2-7,TGTGCCACCGCCCTCGCGGACTACTCCTACGAGCAGTACTTC,CATALADYSYEQYF
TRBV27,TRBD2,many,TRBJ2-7,TGTGCCAGCAGTTGCGGCGGGAGTGGTTGCGAGCAGTACTTC,CASSCGGSGCEQYF
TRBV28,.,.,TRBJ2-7,TGTGCCAGCATCCAACCAGGGGGGGGCGAGCCGTACTTC,CASIQPGGGEPYF
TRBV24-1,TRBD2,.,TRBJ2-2,TGTGCCACCAGTTGGGGGACTAGCGGGAACACCGGGGAGCTGTTTTTT,CATSWGTSGNTGELFF
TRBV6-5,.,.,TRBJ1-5,TGTGCCAGCAGTTACCCCCCTAGCGGAAGCAATCAGCCCCAGCATTTT,CASSYPPSGSNQPQHF
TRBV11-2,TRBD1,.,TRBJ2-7,TGTGCCAGCAGCTTAACAGGGGGGTACGAGCAGTACTTC,CASSLTGGYEQYF
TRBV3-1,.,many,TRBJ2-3,TGTGCCAGCAGCCAAGATGGGGGGAGTGGAGATACGCAGTATTTT,CASSQDGGSGDTQYF
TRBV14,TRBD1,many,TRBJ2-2,TGTGCCAGCAGCCAGACAGGGGACCCCGGGGAGCTGTTTTTT,CASSQTGDPGELFF
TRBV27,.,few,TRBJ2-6,TGTGCCAGCAGTCGGGCAGGACCCTCCGGGGCCAACGTCCTGACTTTC,CASSRAGPSGANVLTF
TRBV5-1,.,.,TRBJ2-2,TGCGCCAGCAGCTTGGAAGGATACACCGGGGAGCTGTTTTTT,CASSLEGYTGELFF
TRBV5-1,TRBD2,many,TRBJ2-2,TGCGCCAGCAGCTTGGTTGGACTAGCGGGACGGACCGGGGAGCTGTTTTTT,CASSLVGLAGRTGELFF
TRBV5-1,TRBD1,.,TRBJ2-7,TGCGCCAGCAGCTTGTACGGGACAGCTCCCTACGAGCAGTACTTC,CASSLYGTAPYEQYF
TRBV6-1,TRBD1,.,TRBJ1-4,TGTGCCAGCAGCCGTGGACAGGGGGATGAAAAACTGTTTTTT,CASSRGQGDEKLFF
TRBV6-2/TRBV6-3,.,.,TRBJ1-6,TGTGCCAGCAGTTACTCGGCCCGCCGGAGCCCCTATAATTCACCCCTCCACTTT,CASSYSARRSPYNSPLHF
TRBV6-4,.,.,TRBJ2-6,TGTGCCAGCAGTGACTCGGGCGGTGGGGCCAACGTCCTGACTTTC,CASSDSGGGANVLTF
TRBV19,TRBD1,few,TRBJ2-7,TGTGCCAGTACCGAGGACAGGGGAAGCGAGCAGTACTTC,CASTEDRGSEQYF
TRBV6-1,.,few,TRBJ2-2,TGTGCCAGCAGTGTGACTGGATCGAACACCGGGGAGCTGTTTTTT,CASSVTGSNTGELFF